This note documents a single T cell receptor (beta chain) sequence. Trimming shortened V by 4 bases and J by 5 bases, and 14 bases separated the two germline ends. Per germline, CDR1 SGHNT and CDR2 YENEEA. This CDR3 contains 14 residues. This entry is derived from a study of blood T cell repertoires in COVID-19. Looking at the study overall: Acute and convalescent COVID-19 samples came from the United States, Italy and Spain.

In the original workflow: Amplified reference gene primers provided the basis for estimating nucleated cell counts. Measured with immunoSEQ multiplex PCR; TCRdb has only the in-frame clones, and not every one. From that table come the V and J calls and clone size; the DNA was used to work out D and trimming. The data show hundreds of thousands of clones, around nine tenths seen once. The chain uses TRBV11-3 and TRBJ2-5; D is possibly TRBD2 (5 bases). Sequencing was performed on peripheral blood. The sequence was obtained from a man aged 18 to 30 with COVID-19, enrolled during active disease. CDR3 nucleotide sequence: TGTGCCAGCAGCTCCCTACTAGGGAGTGAGACCCAGTACTTC. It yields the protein CASSSLLGSETQYF.